This TCR beta chain was profiled in a study of cytomegalovirus exposure and HLA in healthy donors. Regarding the study as a whole: The tendency of first-cohort TCR clusters to co-occur in the 120 validation repertoires was identified by a subsequent analysis. There were a few CMV-associated chains whose specificity for CMV antigens was confirmed in vitro.

The donors formed part of the roughly 120-subject validation cohort, distinct from the roughly 700-subject first cohort. V lost 4 bases and J 8 bases, leaving 10 bases between the germline ends. Germline lookup yields CDR1 SGHNT and CDR2 YYREEE (reference sequence). The CDR3 runs to 12 residues. A remark on this clone: The target antigen is unknown.

Assay used: immunoSEQ multiplex PCR; TCRdb lists only in-frame clones, some missing. The table includes about 220,000 clones, roughly 89% detected once. This TCR derives from a man between 18 and 35 years old in good health and CMV-seronegative. Sequenced sample: PBMCs. This chain connects TRBV5-4 to TRBJ2-1; possible D gene TRBD2, 5 bases. The CDR3 here is CASSALSDEQFF. CDR3 nucleotides: TGTGCCAGCAGCGCGCTTAGCGATGAGCAGTTCTTC.